This entry concerns a single TCR beta chain. TCRdb keeps only in-frame clones here, not all; method: immunoSEQ multiplex PCR. The table records some 300,000 clones, nearly 90% of them present only once. The sample comes from a study of blood T cell repertoires in COVID-19. The CDR3 runs 14 residues. The ends were cut back, 3 bases at V and 5 bases at J, with 12 bases in the middle. Germline-derived CDR1 and CDR2 are SGHKS and YYEKEE (reference sequence). This TCR came from a woman aged 25 to 39 who had recovered from COVID-19. Sequencing was performed on PBMCs or T cells enriched from blood (not recorded which). V gene TRBV5-5 combines with J gene TRBJ2-4; D perhaps matches TRBD1 (6 bases). CDR3 in DNA: TGTGCCAGCAGCTCCACAGGGACGGAAAACATTCAGTACTTC. As protein: CASSSTGTENIQYF. Together with reference TRBV5-5 and TRBJ2-4, the CDR3 gives the full variable domain: DAGVTQSPTHLIKTRGQQVTLRCSPISGHKSVSWYQQVLGQGPQFIFQYYEKEERGRGNFPDRFSARQFPNYSSELNVNALLLGDSALYLCASSSTGTENIQYFGAGTRLSVL.